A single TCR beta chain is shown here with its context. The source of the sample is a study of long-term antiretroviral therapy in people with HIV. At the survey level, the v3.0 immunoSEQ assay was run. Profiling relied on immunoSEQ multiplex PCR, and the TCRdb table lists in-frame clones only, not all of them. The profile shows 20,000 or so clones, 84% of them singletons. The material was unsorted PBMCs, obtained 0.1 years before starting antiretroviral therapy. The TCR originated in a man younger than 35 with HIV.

CDR3 in DNA: TGTGCCAGTAGTATTTGGGGAGATAGCAATCAGCCCCAGCATTTT. The encoded protein is CASSIWGDSNQPQHF. The chain uses TRBV19 and TRBJ1-5; D not resolved. Germline V gene lookup returns CDR1 LNHDA and CDR2 SQIVND (reference sequence). The CDR3 loop spans 15 amino acids. V lost 3 bases to trimming and J lost 0 bases, with 9 bases between them.